The rows below give T cell receptor beta chains drawn from one sample of a study of ipilimumab plus nivolumab after autologous stem cell transplantation. Only in-frame clones appear in the TCRdb table, and some are missing; sequencing was by immunoSEQ multiplex PCR. The repertoire holds tens of thousands of clones, with 83% as singletons. The sample consisted of PBMCs, taken in a trial of ipilimumab plus nivolumab as post-transplant consolidation. These receptors originate from a male donor with diffuse large B-cell lymphoma. Both conserved end residues are part of each CDR3. Fields, in order: clone size, J gene, V gene, D gene, CDR3 protein, CDR3 DNA. The D gene is left open where the match is weak. Rows give clone size only sometimes, using once, few, many, or a class for an expanded clone.

clone_size: few
j_call: TRBJ1-2
v_call: TRBV9
d_call: .
cdr3_aa: CASSGQGLNYGYTF
cdr3_nt: TGTGCCAGCAGCGGGCAAGGACTTAACTATGGCTACACCTTC

clone_size: many
j_call: TRBJ2-7
v_call: TRBV19
d_call: .
cdr3_aa: CASSVAASYEQYF
cdr3_nt: TGTGCCTCAAGTGTGGCAGCCTCCTACGAGCAGTACTTC

clone_size: .
j_call: TRBJ2-1
v_call: TRBV7-8
d_call: .
cdr3_aa: CASSSGVLRIYNEQFF
cdr3_nt: TGTGCCAGCAGCTCGGGGGTTCTTCGGATTTACAATGAGCAGTTCTTC

clone_size: .
j_call: TRBJ2-3
v_call: TRBV6-1
d_call: .
cdr3_aa: CASSGETTSTDTQYF
cdr3_nt: TGTGCCAGCAGTGGAGAGACTACTAGCACAGATACGCAGTATTTT

clone_size: .
j_call: TRBJ1-1
v_call: TRBV7-9
d_call: .
cdr3_aa: CASSPLGGHGEAFF
cdr3_nt: TGTGCCAGCAGCCCCCTAGGGGGGCATGGTGAAGCTTTCTTT

clone_size: .
j_call: TRBJ2-3
v_call: TRBV7-9
d_call: .
cdr3_aa: CASGTHEGRGTDTQYF
cdr3_nt: TGTGCCAGCGGTACCCACGAAGGTAGGGGCACAGATACGCAGTATTTT

clone_size: .
j_call: TRBJ1-6
v_call: TRBV18
d_call: .
cdr3_aa: CASSPENRNSPLHF
cdr3_nt: TGTGCCAGCTCACCAGAAAACCGGAATTCACCCCTCCACTTT

clone_size: .
j_call: TRBJ2-7
v_call: TRBV18
d_call: TRBD2
cdr3_aa: CASSQGIAGGHEQYF
cdr3_nt: TGTGCCAGCTCGCAGGGGATAGCGGGGGGGCACGAGCAGTACTTC

clone_size: few
j_call: TRBJ2-1
v_call: TRBV10-2
d_call: .
cdr3_aa: CASSPEPGSDEQFF
cdr3_nt: TGCGCCAGCAGTCCTGAACCAGGGTCGGATGAGCAGTTCTTC

clone_size: many
j_call: TRBJ1-1
v_call: TRBV10-3
d_call: .
cdr3_aa: CAISRDTNIEAFF
cdr3_nt: TGTGCCATCAGCCGGGACACAAACATTGAAGCTTTCTTT

clone_size: .
j_call: TRBJ2-2
v_call: TRBV11-2
d_call: TRBD2
cdr3_aa: CASSLAGQRNTGELFF
cdr3_nt: TGTGCCAGCAGCCTAGCGGGACAGCGGAACACCGGGGAGCTGTTTTTT

clone_size: once
j_call: TRBJ1-2
v_call: TRBV5-1
d_call: .
cdr3_aa: CASSLAAGPNYGYTF
cdr3_nt: TGCGCCAGCAGCTTGGCCGCGGGACCGAACTATGGCTACACCTTC

clone_size: .
j_call: TRBJ2-1
v_call: TRBV2
d_call: TRBD2
cdr3_aa: CASRALRTSGGLYEQFF
cdr3_nt: TGTGCCAGCAGGGCACTGAGGACTAGCGGGGGCCTCTATGAGCAGTTCTTC

clone_size: .
j_call: TRBJ2-5
v_call: TRBV21-1
d_call: .
cdr3_aa: CGGCGARKTQYF
cdr3_nt: TGTGGGGGATGCGGGGCCAGGAAGACCCAGTACTTC

clone_size: .
j_call: TRBJ1-1
v_call: TRBV13
d_call: .
cdr3_aa: CASSLPGGAPEAFF
cdr3_nt: TGTGCCAGCAGCTTACCGGGGGGGGCCCCTGAAGCTTTCTTT

clone_size: .
j_call: TRBJ2-5
v_call: TRBV5-1
d_call: TRBD2
cdr3_aa: CASSLVLAGGQPSRDQETQYF
cdr3_nt: TGCGCCAGCAGCTTGGTGTTAGCGGGGGGTCAACCATCTAGGGACCAAGAGACCCAGTACTTC

clone_size: .
j_call: TRBJ1-6
v_call: TRBV7-3
d_call: .
cdr3_aa: CASSPTGKNSPLHF
cdr3_nt: TGTGCCAGCAGCCCCACAGGGAAGAATTCACCCCTCCACTTT

clone_size: .
j_call: TRBJ2-1
v_call: TRBV27
d_call: TRBD1
cdr3_aa: CASSRGQGGGEQFF
cdr3_nt: TGTGCCAGCAGTAGGGGACAGGGAGGCGGTGAGCAGTTCTTC

clone_size: .
j_call: TRBJ2-5
v_call: TRBV7-2
d_call: TRBD2
cdr3_aa: CASSFRTSGGQETQYF
cdr3_nt: TGTGCCAGCAGCTTCCGAACTAGCGGGGGACAAGAGACCCAGTACTTC

clone_size: .
j_call: TRBJ2-3
v_call: TRBV5-4
d_call: TRBD1
cdr3_aa: CASSTDRGVFRTDTQYF
cdr3_nt: TGTGCCAGCAGCACCGACAGGGGAGTATTTCGGACAGATACGCAGTATTTT

clone_size: .
j_call: TRBJ1-6
v_call: TRBV25-1
d_call: .
cdr3_aa: CASSVLSGEALHF
cdr3_nt: TGTGCCAGCAGTGTACTCTCAGGGGAGGCCCTCCACTTT

clone_size: once
j_call: TRBJ1-5
v_call: TRBV18
d_call: TRBD1
cdr3_aa: CASSPPEGAFGRPQHF
cdr3_nt: TGTGCCAGCTCACCACCGGAGGGGGCGTTTGGCCGGCCCCAGCATTTT

clone_size: .
j_call: TRBJ2-1
v_call: TRBV5-4
d_call: TRBD2
cdr3_aa: CASSRSGGGYNEQFF
cdr3_nt: TGTGCCAGCAGCCGAAGCGGGGGGGGCTACAATGAGCAGTTCTTC

clone_size: few
j_call: TRBJ1-6
v_call: TRBV19
d_call: .
cdr3_aa: CASTPGRSRSPLHF
cdr3_nt: TGTGCCAGTACCCCAGGGAGGTCGCGTTCACCCCTCCACTTT

clone_size: once
j_call: TRBJ2-7
v_call: TRBV7-9
d_call: .
cdr3_aa: CASSTTTYEQYF
cdr3_nt: TGTGCCAGCAGCACCACGACTTACGAGCAGTACTTC

clone_size: .
j_call: TRBJ2-5
v_call: TRBV5-1
d_call: TRBD2
cdr3_aa: CASSLMVSGGEETQYF
cdr3_nt: TGCGCCAGCAGCTTGATGGTTAGCGGGGGAGAAGAGACCCAGTACTTC

clone_size: .
j_call: TRBJ1-1
v_call: TRBV21-1
d_call: .
cdr3_aa: CASSKARQHRIVNTEAFF
cdr3_nt: TGTGCCAGCAGCAAAGCAAGACAGCATCGTATCGTGAACACTGAAGCTTTCTTT

clone_size: .
j_call: TRBJ1-4
v_call: TRBV9
d_call: .
cdr3_aa: CASSVTAGINEKLFF
cdr3_nt: TGTGCCAGCAGCGTGACTGCGGGGATTAATGAAAAACTGTTTTTT

clone_size: .
j_call: TRBJ1-4
v_call: TRBV7-9
d_call: .
cdr3_aa: CASRVGGTATNEKLFF
cdr3_nt: TGTGCCAGCAGGGTCGGAGGGACTGCAACTAATGAAAAACTGTTTTTT

clone_size: once
j_call: TRBJ2-5
v_call: TRBV7-2
d_call: .
cdr3_aa: CASSLQAWGQETQYF
cdr3_nt: TGTGCCAGCAGCCTTCAGGCTTGGGGACAAGAGACCCAGTACTTC

clone_size: once
j_call: TRBJ1-1
v_call: TRBV9
d_call: .
cdr3_aa: CASNVGVGTEAFF
cdr3_nt: TGTGCCAGCAATGTTGGGGTTGGCACTGAAGCTTTCTTT

clone_size: .
j_call: TRBJ1-2
v_call: TRBV6-5
d_call: .
cdr3_aa: CASSYSKGRNYGYTF
cdr3_nt: TGTGCCAGCAGTTACTCAAAGGGAAGGAACTATGGCTACACCTTC

clone_size: once
j_call: TRBJ2-5
v_call: TRBV12-5
d_call: TRBD1
cdr3_aa: CASGTGQGRGTQYF
cdr3_nt: TGTGCTAGTGGTACAGGACAGGGGAGGGGGACCCAGTACTTC